These 10 T cell receptor beta chains originate from one sample sequenced in a study of blood T cell repertoires in COVID-19. Sequencing used immunoSEQ multiplex PCR; TCRdb keeps in-frame clones, though not all of them. Among roughly 500,000 clones listed, less than 90% were seen once. Sample: PBMCs or T cells enriched from blood (not recorded which). The receptors shown here come from a woman in her sixties or seventies who had recovered from COVID-19.

This chain joins TRBV10-2 and TRBJ2-7; 8 positions match TRBD2. J was trimmed by 1 base and V by 2 bases; bases with no gene match: 7. CDR3 length equals 16 residues. Germline V CDR1 and CDR2: WSHSY, SAAADI. The CDR3 nucleotides read TGCGCCAGCAGTGAGCACGGGGGGGGCTATTCCTACGAGCAGTACTTC. It yields the protein CASSEHGGGYSYEQYF.

V usage is TRBV11-3 and J usage is TRBJ1-2; D remains ambiguous. The CDR3 is 15 residues long. Trimming cost V 0 bases and J 1 base, with 9 bases left between them. Looked up from germline, CDR1 is SGHNT and CDR2 is YENEEA. This CDR3 is CASSLDRSLNYGYTF. The CDR3 region has the DNA TGTGCCAGCAGCTTAGACAGGTCCCTTAACTATGGCTACACCTTC. The complete variable domain, with remaining parts taken from reference TRBV11-3 and TRBJ1-2, reads EAGVVQSPRYKIIEKKQPVAFWCNPISGHNTLYWYLQNLGQGPELLIRYENEEAVDDSQLPKDRFSAERLKGVDSTLKIQPAELGDSAVYLCASSLDRSLNYGYTFGSGTRLTVV.

V usage is TRBV19 and J usage is TRBJ1-4, with TRBD1 matching over 10 bases. Germline CDR1 reads LNHDA; CDR2 reads SQIVND (reference sequence). This CDR3 region has 15 residues. J gave up 3 bases and V 3 bases, and 1 base lay outside the gene matches. The CDR3 sequence is CASSIGQGANEKLFF. CDR3 bases: TGTGCCAGTAGTATCGGACAGGGGGCTAATGAAAAACTGTTTTTT.

The chain carries TRBV5-4 and TRBJ1-5, with D uncertain. From germline, CDR1 is SGHNT and CDR2 YYREEE (reference sequence). V lost 1 base to trimming and J lost 1 base, with 18 bases between them. The CDR3 runs 18 residues. CDR3 protein: CASSLSRSCLGSNQPQHF. The CDR3 region has the DNA TGTGCCAGCAGCTTGTCCCGATCTTGTTTGGGCAGCAATCAGCCCCAGCATTTT.

The rearrangement links TRBV2 to TRBJ2-1; D gene uncertain. Germline V gene sequence: CDR1 SNHLY, CDR2 FYNNEI. The CDR3 totals 12 residues. V was pared by 4 bases and J by 4 bases, with 5 bases between. Here the CDR3 DNA reads TGTGCCAGCAGTGGGCGGTACAATGAGCAGTTCTTC. Amino acid sequence: CASSGRYNEQFF.

V is TRBV5-1 and J is TRBJ1-4; 10 nucleotides align to TRBD1. Germline V gene lookup returns CDR1 SGHRS and CDR2 YFSETQ. Losses at the gene ends were 3 bases for V and 6 bases for J; bases not matched to a gene: 8. The CDR3 covers 16 residues. The CDR3 loop reads CASSSPGTGVDEKLFF. CDR3 coding DNA: TGCGCCAGCAGCTCGCCCGGGACAGGGGTCGATGAAAAACTGTTTTTT.

The rearrangement links TRBV28 to TRBJ2-1; no clear D. The V end was cut by 6 bases, the J end by 6 bases, with 15 bases between. The CDR3 loop spans 14 amino acids. Looked up from germline, CDR1 is MDHEN and CDR2 is SYDVKM. CDR3 in DNA: TGTGCCAGCAGCCCCGCAGGTCCTATCAATGAGCAGTTCTTC. Residues: CASSPAGPINEQFF.

The chain combines TRBV25-1 with TRBJ1-3, with D unresolved. The CDR3 length is 14 residues. V gave up 1 base and J gave up 2 bases, with 6 bases separating them. Looked up from germline, CDR1 is MGHDK and CDR2 is SYGVNS. The CDR3 sequence: CASSELTAGNTIYF. The DNA for the CDR3 is TGTGCCAGCAGTGAATTAACAGCTGGAAACACCATATATTTT.

The CDR3 is CATSDPRSGGSTDTQYF. CDR3 DNA: TGTGCCACCAGTGATCCCCGTTCAGGGGGTAGCACAGATACGCAGTATTTT. The genes are TRBV24-1 and TRBJ2-3; TRBD1 agrees at 7 bases. The germline gives CDR1 KGHDR, CDR2 SFDVKD. V dropped 3 bases and J dropped 0; count of bases not matched to a gene: 8. The CDR3 has 17 residues.

For this clone: This same CDR3 is encoded by further DNA sequences in the sample. V and J are TRBV15 and TRBJ1-5; D gene unclear. From germline, CDR1 is LNHNV and CDR2 YYDKDF (reference sequence). V gave up 0 bases and J gave up 3 bases, with 9 bases separating them. This CDR3 is built from 15 residues. CDR3 bases: TGTGCCACCAGCAGAGATCGGGGTTCCAATCAGCCCCAGCATTTT. Its protein is CATSRDRGSNQPQHF.